A selection of T cell receptor beta chains follows, all from one sample in a study of T-cell reconstitution after alpha-beta-depleted transplantation in children. In TCRdb, the PCR reads were re-called with MiXCR into one record per CDR3 protein. This sample has hundreds of thousands of distinct CDR3 sequences, with 15% to 20% found just once. The material sequenced was PBMCs, mostly from graft donor cells, taken 360 days after TCRalphabeta/CD19-depleted stem cell transplant. The source is a boy under three years old who had a stem cell transplant for Wiskott-Aldrich syndrome, so the T cells may come from the graft donor. Each CDR3 is given with its conserved first and last residue. A D gene is named only where the DNA matches it firmly. Clone size appears in some rows only: once, few, many, or a class for an expanded clone.

>NA|TRBV7-6|TRBD2|TRBJ2-1
TGTGCCAGCAGCTTAGCAGTTAGTCAGCGGGAGGGCAGGGGCCCTACCTACAATGAGCAGTTCTTC
CASSLAVSQREGRGPTYNEQFF
>few|TRBV7-9|NA|TRBJ1-5
TGTGCCAGCAGCTTAGCTGAACAGCCCCAGCATTTT
CASSLAEQPQHF
>few|TRBV29-1|NA|TRBJ2-1
TGCAGCGTTGATGAGGTTGCCCAGTGGGGGCAGTTCTTC
CSVDEVAQWGQFF
>NA|TRBV6-2/TRBV6-3|TRBD2|TRBJ2-7
TGTGCCAGCAGCACGCCCCCAGGGATTTGGGACGGGACTAGTGCCTACGAGCAGTACTTC
CASSTPPGIWDGTSAYEQYF
>few|TRBV12-3/TRBV12-4|TRBD1|TRBJ2-7
TGTGCCAGCACTTTGGCAGGGGGAAACCTCTACGAGCAGTACTTC
CASTLAGGNLYEQYF
>few|TRBV12-3/TRBV12-4|NA|TRBJ1-1
TGTGCCAGCAGTTCTAGGGGTGGGTCTACTGAAGCTTTCTTT
CASSSRGGSTEAFF
>many|TRBV2|NA|TRBJ1-3
TGTGCCAGCAGCTGGGACGGCCCTGGAAACACCATATATTTT
CASSWDGPGNTIYF
>few|TRBV10-3|NA|TRBJ2-3
TGTGCCATCAGTGAGTCGCGGGTACTTAGCACAGATACGCAGTATTTT
CAISESRVLSTDTQYF
>NA|TRBV4-1|NA|TRBJ2-7
TGCGCCAGCAGCCATCGCCCGTTGGGCTACGAGCAGTACTTC
CASSHRPLGYEQYF
>NA|TRBV7-9|NA|TRBJ2-1
TGTGCCAGCAGCTTGAGGTCGACTAGAGATGAGCAGTTCTTC
CASSLRSTRDEQFF
>few|TRBV18|NA|TRBJ1-2
TGTGCCAGCTCACCAGGCCCCGGGACACCCGACACCTTC
CASSPGPGTPDTF
>few|TRBV13|NA|TRBJ2-1
TGTGCCAGCAGCTCCATTCTGAGGGGACCGTTCGATGAGCAGTTCTTC
CASSSILRGPFDEQFF
>many|TRBV10-3|TRBD2|TRBJ2-1
TGTGCCACCAGCGGGAGGGCCGACAATGAGCAGTTCTTC
CATSGRADNEQFF
>many|TRBV18|NA|TRBJ2-3
TGTGCCAGCTCACCATTGGCAGGGGAGGCAGATACGCAGTATTTT
CASSPLAGEADTQYF
>NA|TRBV28|NA|TRBJ2-5
TGTGCCAGCAGTTTATTCGGGACAATTCAAGAGACCCAGTACTTC
CASSLFGTIQETQYF
>NA|TRBV24-1|NA|TRBJ2-1
TGTGCCACCAGTGATATACGGAACTACAATGAGCAGTTCTTC
CATSDIRNYNEQFF
>NA|TRBV7-9|NA|TRBJ1-1
TGTGCCAGCAGCTTAAGTGGGGGGAGAACTGAAGCTTTCTTT
CASSLSGGRTEAFF
>NA|TRBV12-3/TRBV12-4|NA|TRBJ2-7
TGTGCCAGCAGTTCCGGTACCGAGCAGTACTTC
CASSSGTEQYF
>few|TRBV5-6|TRBD1|TRBJ2-1
TGTGCCAGCAGATCCGACAGGGTCCTGTCCAATGAGCAGTTCTTC
CASRSDRVLSNEQFF
>many|TRBV24-1|TRBD2|TRBJ2-1
TGTGCCACCAGTGATCCCCGGACTAGCGGGAGAGGGTACAATGAGCAGTTCTTC
CATSDPRTSGRGYNEQFF
>once|TRBV19|NA|TRBJ2-7
TGTCCCAGTAGCTACAGTGGGGGATACGAGCAGTACTTC
CPSSYSGGYEQYF
>few|TRBV11-1|NA|TRBJ2-3
TGTGCCAGCACCAACCCAGAGACGGGGGAAGTAACTAGCACAGATACGCAGTATTTT
CASTNPETGEVTSTDTQYF
>NA|TRBV15|NA|TRBJ1-2
TGTGCCACCAGCAGGGAAATAGACAGGACCGAACTCTATGGCTACACCTTC
CATSREIDRTELYGYTF
>few|TRBV6-5|NA|TRBJ1-4
TGTGCCAGCAGTTACAAGGGTCTCAATGCAAAACTGTTTTTT
CASSYKGLNAKLFF
>few|TRBV12-3/TRBV12-4|NA|TRBJ2-7
TGTGCCAGCAGTTTAATGCCGGGACGGGAAAGCTCCTACGAGCAGTACTTC
CASSLMPGRESSYEQYF
>NA|TRBV5-5|TRBD1|TRBJ2-1
TGTGCCAGCAGCTTAAGGACAGGACCATACAATGAGCAGTTCTTC
CASSLRTGPYNEQFF
>many|TRBV12-3/TRBV12-4|NA|TRBJ2-7
TGTGCCAGCAGTTATAGCACACTAGCTTGGTCCTACGAGCAGTACTTC
CASSYSTLAWSYEQYF
>NA|TRBV28|NA|TRBJ2-3
TGTGCCAGCAGTTTATATAGGACCAGCACAGATACGCAGTATTTT
CASSLYRTSTDTQYF
>few|TRBV6-1|TRBD2|TRBJ2-7
TGTGCCAGCAGTCCAGCGGGATTGCTCTCCTACGAGCAGTACTTC
CASSPAGLLSYEQYF